Below are 24 T cell receptor beta chains sequenced from a single sample in a study of OX40 agonist ivuxolimab in advanced cancers. TCRdb's copy holds only in-frame clones and misses some; the assay was immunoSEQ multiplex PCR. Of 45,000 to 75,000 clones in the sample, about 79% were seen once. Sequences were derived from CD4+ or CD8+ T cells sorted from blood, sampled in a trial of the OX40 agonist ivuxolimab. The receptors stem from an adult with an advanced solid tumor such as melanoma, head and neck, liver or kidney cancer.

The gene calls are TRBV6-6 and TRBJ2-1; possible D gene TRBD2, 6 bases. V was pared by 4 bases and J by 4 bases, with 14 bases between. This CDR3 has 15 residues. Per the germline V gene, CDR1 is MNHNY and CDR2 is SVGAGI (reference sequence). The CDR3 here is CASSFPGEAYNEQFF. CDR3 coding DNA: TGTGCCAGCAGTTTTCCGGGGGAGGCATACAATGAGCAGTTCTTC.

V gene TRBV7-2 combines with J gene TRBJ2-5; D unresolved. Trimming pared 2 bases from V and 1 base from J, leaving 5 bases between. The CDR3 extends over 13 amino acids. Germline V gene lookup returns CDR1 SGHTA and CDR2 FQGNSA. The CDR3 protein is CASSLHPQETQYF. In DNA, the CDR3 is TGTGCCAGCAGCTTACACCCCCAAGAGACCCAGTACTTC. Full variable domain (outside the CDR3, taken from reference TRBV7-2 and TRBJ2-5): GAGVSQSPSNKVTEKGKDVELRCDPISGHTALYWYRQSLGQGLEFLIYFQGNSAPDKSGLPSDRFSAERTGGSVSTLTIQRTQQEDSAVYLCASSLHPQETQYFGPGTRLLVL.

This chain links TRBV5-1 with TRBJ2-2, with TRBD1 matching over 9 bases. The CDR3 length is 20 residues. V lost 4 bases and J lost 2; bases outside the gene matches: 18. Germline-derived CDR1 and CDR2 are SGHRS and YFSETQ. Here the CDR3 reads CASSNVLDRGGWRNTGELFF. CDR3 nucleotides: TGCGCCAGCAGCAATGTCCTGGACAGGGGAGGTTGGCGTAACACCGGGGAGCTGTTTTTT.

The rearrangement links TRBV5-1 to TRBJ2-2, with TRBD1 matching over 7 bases. From germline, CDR1 is SGHRS and CDR2 YFSETQ. The CDR3 loop spans 15 amino acids. Trimming cost V 6 bases and J 1 base; bases outside gene matches: 6. CDR3 loop: CASTPGQVNTGELFF. CDR3 DNA sequence: TGCGCCAGCACCCCTGGACAGGTGAACACCGGGGAGCTGTTTTTT.

The chain carries TRBV4-1 and TRBJ1-1; 10 bases fit TRBD1. Germline trimming cut 3 bases from V and 5 bases from J; bases unmatched to any gene: 15. Per the germline V gene, CDR1 is MGHRA and CDR2 is YSYEKL. The CDR3 contains 18 residues. The CDR3 protein is CASSQDRQGASFWTEAFF. The CDR3 nucleotides read TGCGCCAGCAGCCAGGACCGACAGGGGGCGTCATTTTGGACTGAAGCTTTCTTT.

This clone was observed a single time. CDR3 nucleotides: TGTGCCACCAGCAGAGATCATTCTAGGACAGGGGGCGGGGAGGCTTTCTTT. Translation: CATSRDHSRTGGGEAFF. V gene TRBV15 combines with J gene TRBJ1-1; the match to TRBD1 covers 11 bases. The germline V gene encodes CDR1 LNHNV and CDR2 YYDKDF (reference sequence). V dropped 0 bases and J dropped 11; count of bases not matched to a gene: 14. This CDR3 has 17 amino acids. The entire variable domain, with the rest obtained from reference TRBV15 and TRBJ1-1, is as follows: DAMVIQNPRYQVTQFGKPVTLSCSQTLNHNVMYWYQQKSSQAPKLLFHYYDKDFNNEADTPDNFQSRRPNTSFCFLDIRSPGLGDTAMYLCATSRDHSRTGGGEAFFGQGTRLTVV.

In regard to this clone: Other DNA sequences in this sample translate to the same CDR3. The rearrangement joins TRBV7-3 to TRBJ1-1, with D possibly matching TRBD1 (6 bases). With 0 bases removed from V and 6 bases from J, the gap between germline ends came to 8 bases. The V gene's germline CDR1 is SGHTA and CDR2 FQGTGA. The CDR3 has 13 residues. The DNA for the CDR3 is TGTGCCAGCAGCTTAACCGAGGGGGCTGAAGCTTTCTTT. Amino acids: CASSLTEGAEAFF. The full variable domain, completed using reference TRBV7-3 and TRBJ1-1, is GAGVSQTPSNKVTEKGKYVELRCDPISGHTALYWYRQSLGQGPEFLIYFQGTGAADDSGLPNDRFFAVRPEGSVSTLKIQRTERGDSAVYLCASSLTEGAEAFFGQGTRLTVV.

This clone was seen a single time. This chain joins TRBV5-1 and TRBJ1-1; D unresolved. The CDR3 is 13 amino acids. Trimming removed 3 bases at V and 3 bases at J, with 9 bases between. Per germline, CDR1 SGHRS and CDR2 YFSETQ. CDR3 protein: CASSSDGDTEAFF. CDR3 nucleotide sequence: TGCGCCAGCAGCTCCGATGGGGACACTGAAGCTTTCTTT.

The genes are TRBV19 and TRBJ1-2; TRBD1 aligns across 8 bases. V lost 6 bases, J lost 2 bases, and 5 bases stayed unmatched. Germline loops: CDR1 LNHDA, CDR2 SQIVND (reference sequence). CDR3 length equals 14 residues. As DNA, the CDR3 is TGTGCCAGTAGGCCGCGGGACAGGAACTATGGCTACACCTTC. The encoded protein is CASRPRDRNYGYTF.

The rearrangement links TRBV4-3 to TRBJ1-1; 8 positions agree with TRBD1. Trimming cost V 4 bases and J 1 base; bases outside gene matches: 5. From germline, CDR1 is LGHNA and CDR2 YSLEER. This CDR3 contains 15 residues. DNA of the CDR3: TGCGCCAGCAGCCCGCGGACAGGGCCGAACACTGAAGCTTTCTTT. It yields the protein CASSPRTGPNTEAFF.

The rearrangement joins TRBV30 to TRBJ2-1; no reliable D call. The germline V gene has CDR1 GTSNPN and CDR2 SVGIG (reference sequence). Between the trimmed V and J ends, which lost 3 bases and 7 bases, there was a span of 13 bases. CDR3 length: 13 residues. DNA of the CDR3: TGTGCCTGGAGGGCGGCATTTTTTAATGAGCAGTTCTTC. Its translation is CAWRAAFFNEQFF.

V usage is TRBV7-2 and J usage is TRBJ2-1; D uncertain. The CDR3 sequence is 13 residues long. Trimming removed 7 bases from V and 5 bases from J, with 12 bases in between. The germline V gene has CDR1 SGHTA and CDR2 FQGNSA. The CDR3: CASKEVWNNEQFF. The CDR3, as DNA: TGTGCCAGCAAGGAAGTCTGGAACAATGAGCAGTTCTTC.

This clone was detected a few times. This chain joins TRBV5-1 and TRBJ1-5; D is ambiguous. Per the germline V gene, CDR1 is SGHRS and CDR2 is YFSETQ. V lost 0 bases, J lost 1 base, and 8 bases lay in between. This CDR3 has 15 amino acids. In nucleotides, the CDR3 is TGCGCCAGCAGCTTGGATGGCCAGAGCAATCAGCCCCAGCATTTT. Translated, it gives CASSLDGQSNQPQHF.

This clone was observed a handful of times. The chain links TRBV4-3 to TRBJ2-6; possible D gene TRBD1, 5 bases. The germline V gene encodes CDR1 LGHNA and CDR2 YSLEER. V dropped 0 bases and J dropped 0 bases, with 15 bases sitting between them. The CDR3 length is 19 residues. CDR3 loop: CASSQERQGRGSGANVLTF. For the CDR3, the DNA is TGCGCCAGCAGCCAAGAGCGGCAGGGCCGAGGCTCTGGGGCCAACGTCCTGACTTTC.

This chain uses TRBV7-2 with TRBJ1-3; D gene ambiguous. Per germline, CDR1 SGHTA and CDR2 FQGNSA. Deletions cut 0 bases from V and 7 bases from J, with 10 bases between. The CDR3 has 14 amino acids. The chain's CDR3 is CASSLAGLANTIYF. CDR3 nucleotide sequence: TGTGCCAGCAGCTTAGCTGGCCTAGCTAACACCATATATTTT.

V usage is TRBV15 and J usage is TRBJ2-3; D gene ambiguous. V lost 1 base and J lost 2, with 10 bases in between. Germline lookup yields CDR1 LNHNV and CDR2 YYDKDF (reference sequence). This CDR3 comprises 15 residues. CDR3 nucleotides: TGTGCCACCAGCAGAGGGGGAACATACACAGATACGCAGTATTTT. Its translation: CATSRGGTYTDTQYF.

V usage is TRBV7-8 and J usage is TRBJ1-1; D remains unclear. Trimming cost V 0 bases and J 4 bases, with 18 bases left between them. There are 17 residues in the CDR3. Germline values: CDR1 SGHVS, CDR2 FQNEAQ. CDR3 DNA: TGTGCCAGCAGCTTAGCGGTTAAGGCAGGCATCCCCACTGAAGCTTTCTTT. It is translated as CASSLAVKAGIPTEAFF.

This clone has a single count. The sample contains more than one DNA sequence encoding this CDR3. The V call is TRBV6-5, the J call TRBJ2-5, with D possibly called TRBD1 or TRBD2 (5 bases each). Looked up from germline, CDR1 is MNHEY and CDR2 is SVGAGI. Trimming shortened V by 8 bases and J by 3 bases, and 16 bases separated the two germline ends. This CDR3 has 14 amino acids. CDR3 coding DNA: TGTGCCAGCCGCTCGGGGCAGCGGAAAGAGACCCAGTACTTC. Amino acid sequence: CASRSGQRKETQYF.

V is TRBV19 and J is TRBJ2-4, with a tentative D call TRBD1 (6 bases). CDR1 and CDR2 from the germline V gene are LNHDA and SQIVND (reference sequence). V lost 5 bases and J lost 1, with 9 bases in between. CDR3 length: 14 residues. The CDR3 DNA sequence: TGTGCCAGTAGTGTCGACAGGGCCAAAAACATTCAGTACTTC. It codes for CASSVDRAKNIQYF. Filled out from reference TRBV19 and TRBJ2-4, the complete variable domain reads DGGITQSPKYLFRKEGQNVTLSCEQNLNHDAMYWYRQDPGQGLRLIYYSQIVNDFQKGDIAEGYSVSREKKESFPLTVTSAQKNPTAFYLCASSVDRAKNIQYFGAGTRLSVL.

The V call is TRBV18, the J call TRBJ2-1; no definite D call. Germline CDR1 KGHSH, CDR2 LQKENI. The length of the CDR3 is 13 residues. Deletions cut 2 bases from V and 2 bases from J, with 4 bases between. In DNA, the CDR3 is TGTGCCAGCTCACCAGGAACCTACAATGAGCAGTTCTTC. Its translation is CASSPGTYNEQFF.

The gene calls are TRBV5-1 and TRBJ2-1; D possibly matches TRBD1 or TRBD2 (6 bases each). Trimming removed 7 bases from V and 4 bases from J, with 15 bases in between. The CDR3 is 14 amino acids. The germline CDR1 and CDR2 sequences are SGHRS and YFSETQ. CDR3 DNA sequence: TGCGCCAGCCGTACCGGGGGCCAATACAATGAGCAGTTCTTC. This gives the protein CASRTGGQYNEQFF. The full variable domain, completed using reference TRBV5-1 and TRBJ2-1, is KAGVTQTPRYLIKTRGQQVTLSCSPISGHRSVSWYQQTPGQGLQFLFEYFSETQRNKGNFPGRFSGRQFSNSRSEMNVSTLELGDSALYLCASRTGGQYNEQFFGPGTRLTVL.

This clone has a single count. The chain combines TRBV28 with TRBJ2-7, with D possibly being TRBD1 or TRBD2 (5 bases each). In germline, CDR1 is MDHEN, CDR2 SYDVKM. CDR3 length: 22 residues. V was pared by 5 bases and J by 0 bases, with 35 bases between. The CDR3 protein is CASSRTPGFRDDKAADSYEQYF. The DNA for the CDR3 is TGTGCCAGCAGTAGGACCCCGGGTTTCCGGGACGACAAGGCAGCAGACTCCTACGAGCAGTACTTC. Full variable domain (missing parts from reference TRBV28 and TRBJ2-7): DVKVTQSSRYLVKRTGEKVFLECVQDMDHENMFWYRQDPGLGLRLIYFSYDVKMKEKGDIPEGYSVSREKKERFSLILESASTNQTSMYLCASSRTPGFRDDKAADSYEQYFGPGTRLTVT.

The chain recombines TRBV5-1 with TRBJ2-7, with a possible D match to TRBD2 (6 bases). Germline CDR1 SGHRS, CDR2 YFSETQ. Trimming shortened V by 0 bases and J by 5 bases, and 15 bases separated the two germline ends. This CDR3 region has 15 residues. The CDR3 loop is CASSLDPEGINEQYF. For the CDR3, the DNA is TGCGCCAGCAGCTTGGACCCGGAGGGAATCAACGAGCAGTACTTC.

V is TRBV15 and J is TRBJ2-1; no clear D gene. This CDR3 comprises 14 residues. Trimming took 1 base from V and 8 from J, leaving 12 bases between them. Germline V gene sequence: CDR1 LNHNV, CDR2 YYDKDF (reference sequence). This CDR3 reads CATSRGLNVYEQFF. CDR3 sequence (DNA): TGTGCCACCAGCAGAGGACTGAACGTTTATGAGCAGTTCTTC.